What follows are 15 T cell receptor beta chains derived from one specimen sequenced in a study of blood T cell repertoires in COVID-19. Assay: immunoSEQ multiplex PCR; the TCRdb copy retains only in-frame clones and omits some. The sample lists approximately 300,000 clones, roughly 88% occurring once. Material: peripheral blood. Every receptor here comes from a woman in her forties or fifties with acute or convalescent COVID-19.

V gene TRBV25-1 combines with J gene TRBJ1-1, with D tentatively TRBD1 (5 bases). V lost 1 base to trimming and J lost 6 bases, with 12 bases between them. CDR1 MGHDK and CDR2 SYGVNS come from the germline V gene. The CDR3 length is 14 residues. The CDR3 loop reads CASSEFEDRAEAFF. The CDR3 DNA reads as TGTGCCAGCAGTGAATTCGAAGACAGAGCTGAAGCTTTCTTT. Variable domain in full (rest from reference TRBV25-1 and TRBJ1-1): EADIYQTPRYLVIGTGKKITLECSQTMGHDKMYWYQQDPGMELHLIHYSYGVNSTEKGDLSSESTVSRIRTEHFPLTLESARPSHTSQYLCASSEFEDRAEAFFGQGTRLTVV.

The chain joins TRBV3-1 (or the pseudogene TRBV3-2) to TRBJ1-1, with 9 bases matching TRBD1. With V trimmed by 4 bases and J by 10 bases, 10 bases remained unmatched. This CDR3 is built from 14 residues. Germline V gene lookup returns CDR1 LGHDT and CDR2 YNNKEL (reference sequence). CDR3 sequence (DNA): TGTGCCAGCAGCCTTCCGACAGGGGGTATGGGAGCTTTCTTT. The encoded protein is CASSLPTGGMGAFF.

The genes are TRBV4-3 and TRBJ2-5; D is ambiguous. The CDR3 has 15 residues. Trimming took off 1 base at V and 0 bases at J, with 9 bases between the two ends. CDR1 is LGHNA, CDR2 YSLEER, per germline. CDR3 nucleotide sequence: TGCGCCAGCAGCCAAGTGTGGCAGAACCAAGAGACCCAGTACTTC. Translating it yields CASSQVWQNQETQYF.

The chain couples TRBV7-9 to TRBJ2-1, with a tentative D call TRBD2 (6 bases). The germline V gene encodes CDR1 SEHNR and CDR2 FQNEAQ (reference sequence). The CDR3 spans 15 residues. The ends were cut back, 10 bases at V and 6 bases at J, with 22 bases in the middle. CDR3 in DNA: TGTGCCACCGAAACCGGGCTAGCGTTGTCCAATGAGCAGTTCTTC. It yields the protein CATETGLALSNEQFF.

The J gene is TRBJ2-7, the V gene TRBV5-8; TRBD1 matches at 7 bases. Germline CDR1 is SGHTS and CDR2 is YDEGEE. V trimming: 5 bases; J trimming: 4 bases; junction bases outside the gene matches: 9. There are 14 residues in the CDR3. This chain's CDR3 is CASRARGRGYEQYF. In DNA form, the CDR3 reads TGTGCCAGCAGGGCTAGGGGGCGCGGGTACGAGCAGTACTTC.

This chain uses TRBV24-1 with TRBJ1-2; D remains unclear. Trimming left V 3 bases short and J 5 bases short, with 12 bases between. Germline assignment: CDR1 KGHDR and CDR2 SFDVKD. The CDR3 extends over 14 amino acids. The CDR3 here is CATSDPGRSYGYTF. CDR3 DNA sequence: TGTGCCACCAGTGATCCCGGGAGAAGTTATGGCTACACCTTC.

Relative to its sample, this clone is medium-sized. Within the sample, other DNA sequences also encode this same CDR3. The chain combines TRBV4-1 with TRBJ1-2; 9 bases map to TRBD1. The germline V gene has CDR1 MGHRA and CDR2 YSYEKL. V was clipped by 4 bases and J by 4 bases; unmatched bases: 4. The CDR3 totals 14 residues. CDR3 sequence (DNA): TGCGCCAGCAGCCCGGGACAGGGTGGCTATGGCTACACCTTC. This translates into CASSPGQGGYGYTF.

The rearrangement links TRBV18 to TRBJ1-6; 12 bases are shared with TRBD1. Trimming cost V 2 bases and J 9 bases; bases outside gene matches: 2. The CDR3 length is 15 residues. The germline V gene encodes CDR1 KGHSH and CDR2 LQKENI. CDR3 protein: CASSPTGQGASPLHF. CDR3 in DNA: TGTGCCAGCTCACCAACGGGACAGGGGGCTTCACCCCTCCACTTT. Filled out from reference TRBV18 and TRBJ1-6, the complete variable domain reads NAGVMQNPRHLVRRRGQEARLRCSPMKGHSHVYWYRQLPEEGLKFMVYLQKENIIDESGMPKERFSAEFPKEGPSILRIQQVVRGDSAAYFCASSPTGQGASPLHFGNGTRLTVT.

In DNA form, the CDR3 reads TGTGCCAGTAGTATGAGGACAGGGGGCTTCCACGAGCAGTACTTC. It is translated as CASSMRTGGFHEQYF. The V and J genes are TRBV19 and TRBJ2-7, with 11 bases identical to TRBD1. The V gene's germline CDR1 is LNHDA and CDR2 SQIVND (reference sequence). The ends lost 3 bases at V and 5 bases at J; junction bases unmatched: 6. The CDR3 runs to 15 residues.

V gene TRBV6-4 combines with J gene TRBJ2-1; TRBD1 matches 9 bases. The CDR3 is 15 residues long. The V gene's germline CDR1 is MRHNA and CDR2 SNTAGT. The ends lost 2 bases at V and 6 bases at J; junction bases unmatched: 5. The CDR3 nucleotides are TGTGCCAGCAGTGACCTGGACAGGGGCCCCAATGAGCAGTTCTTC. Its protein is CASSDLDRGPNEQFF.

In this sample, this clone turned up a few times. Written as DNA, the CDR3 is TGTGCCAGCAGTAAACCAGGGACAGGGACGGGCACTGAAGCTTTCTTT. It encodes CASSKPGTGTGTEAFF. The V gene is TRBV28, the J gene TRBJ1-1; TRBD1 aligns across 9 bases. V shed 5 bases, J shed 4 bases, and the junction held 11 bases outside the gene matches. The V gene's germline CDR1 is MDHEN and CDR2 SYDVKM. The CDR3 has 16 amino acids.

This clone was counted a single time. This chain links TRBV27 with TRBJ2-1; 7 bases map to TRBD1. CDR1 and CDR2 from the germline V gene are MNHEY and SMNVEV (reference sequence). Losses at the gene ends were 5 bases for V and 7 bases for J; bases not matched to a gene: 11. This CDR3 comprises 15 residues. CDR3 region: CASSTWDRMENEQFF. The DNA of the CDR3 is TGTGCCAGCAGTACATGGGACAGAATGGAAAATGAGCAGTTCTTC.

The chain joins TRBV19 to TRBJ1-2, with 9 bases lining up with TRBD1. The V and J ends lost 5 bases and 0 bases, in that order; junction bases with no gene match: 7. The CDR3 runs to 16 residues. Per germline, CDR1 LNHDA and CDR2 SQIVND (reference sequence). This CDR3 reads CASSASTGGANYGYTF. CDR3 bases: TGTGCCAGTAGTGCATCAACAGGGGGCGCTAACTATGGCTACACCTTC.

The CDR3 loop reads CASRDREKEKLFF. CDR3 sequence (DNA): TGTGCCAGCAGGGACAGGGAAAAGGAAAAACTGTTTTTT. The J gene is TRBJ1-4, the V gene TRBV6-1; 8 bases align to TRBD1. The CDR3 is made up of 13 amino acids. Per germline, CDR1 MNHNS and CDR2 SASEGT. V lost 6 bases to trimming and J lost 8 bases; unmatched junction nucleotides: 5.

The chain uses TRBV28 and TRBJ1-5; D not resolved. Germline V gene lookup returns CDR1 MDHEN and CDR2 SYDVKM. V lost 4 bases and J lost 6, with 10 bases in between. CDR3 length: 13 amino acids. This chain's CDR3 is CASSWTSGQPQHF. In DNA, the CDR3 is TGTGCCAGCAGTTGGACCAGCGGTCAGCCCCAGCATTTT.